Listed here are 8 T cell receptor beta chains from one sample, sequenced in a study of OX40 agonist ivuxolimab in advanced cancers. TCRdb's copy holds only in-frame clones and misses some; the assay was immunoSEQ multiplex PCR. The sample holds about 80,000 clones, 90% to 95% seen once. Sample: CD4+ or CD8+ T cells sorted from blood, taken in a trial of the OX40 agonist ivuxolimab. The receptors stem from an adult with an advanced solid tumor such as melanoma, head and neck, liver or kidney cancer.

This sequence joins TRBV7-2 and TRBJ2-4, with 9 bases matching TRBD1. V gave up 1 base and J gave up 6 bases; unmatched junction bases: 4. The germline CDR1 and CDR2 sequences are SGHTA and FQGNSA. This CDR3 is built from 15 residues. The CDR3 reads CASSLDRGLVNIQYF. In DNA form, the CDR3 reads TGTGCCAGCAGCTTAGACAGGGGGCTGGTAAACATTCAGTACTTC. The full variable domain, with the rest looked up from reference TRBV7-2 and TRBJ2-4, is GAGVSQSPSNKVTEKGKDVELRCDPISGHTALYWYRQSLGQGLEFLIYFQGNSAPDKSGLPSDRFSAERTGGSVSTLTIQRTQQEDSAVYLCASSLDRGLVNIQYFGAGTRLSVL.

The chain employs TRBV21-1 and TRBJ1-2. TRBV21-1 is annotated as a pseudogene. The CDR3 consists of 13 residues. CDR3 sequence (DNA): TGTGCCAGCAGCAAAGGGAAGGTCTATGGCTACACCTTC. Its translation: CASSKGKVYGYTF.

The chain recombines TRBV6-6 with TRBJ2-7; TRBD1 matches 7 bases. The length of the CDR3 is 12 residues. The germline V gene encodes CDR1 MNHNY and CDR2 SVGAGI (reference sequence). V lost 6 bases and J lost 3; bases outside the gene matches: 2. The chain's CDR3 is CASRTGFYEQYF. CDR3 nucleotides: TGTGCCAGCAGGACAGGGTTCTACGAGCAGTACTTC.

The rearrangement links TRBV4-1 to TRBJ2-2; D may be TRBD1 or TRBD2 (6 bases each). The CDR3 sequence is 15 residues long. Trimming took 0 bases from V and 6 from J, leaving 11 bases between them. In germline, CDR1 is MGHRA, CDR2 YSYEKL. For the CDR3, the DNA is TGCGCCAGCAGCCAAGATGGGGGGCAATCCGGGGAGCTGTTTTTT. This sequence encodes CASSQDGGQSGELFF.

V is TRBV9 and J is TRBJ2-5; TRBD2 agrees at 8 bases. The CDR3 contains 14 residues. Germline V gene data show CDR1 as SGDLS and CDR2 as YYNGEE. Trimming at V came to 3 bases and at J to 1 base, leaving 2 bases not matched to a gene. The CDR3 DNA sequence: TGTGCCAGCAGCGGAGCGGGAGTCCAAGAGACCCAGTACTTC. Translated, it gives CASSGAGVQETQYF.

This clone was observed a single time. The V call is TRBV27, the J call TRBJ2-3, with 7 bases matching TRBD1. The trim removed 6 bases at V and 2 bases at J, leaving 5 bases unmatched. CDR3 length equals 14 residues. The germline V gene has CDR1 MNHEY and CDR2 SMNVEV (reference sequence). DNA of the CDR3: TGTGCCAGCAGGACGGGACAGCCCACAGATACGCAGTATTTT. Translation gives CASRTGQPTDTQYF.

This chain uses TRBV12-5 with TRBJ1-2; D possibly corresponds to TRBD1 (6 bases). CDR3 length equals 14 residues. Germline values: CDR1 LGHNT, CDR2 FRNRAP. With 7 bases removed from V and 2 bases from J, the gap between germline ends came to 14 bases. The DNA for the CDR3 is TGTGCTAGTGCTTTCTGGGGACAAAACTATGGCTACACCTTC. This gives the protein CASAFWGQNYGYTF.

The V and J genes are TRBV5-1 and TRBJ2-3; TRBD1 might be the D (5 bases). This CDR3 contains 16 residues. V was pared by 0 bases and J by 4 bases, with 15 bases between. Germline V gives CDR1 SGHRS, CDR2 YFSETQ. This CDR3 reads CASSLEGHATADTQYF. The CDR3, as DNA: TGCGCCAGCAGCTTGGAGGGGCACGCAACCGCAGATACGCAGTATTTT. The full variable domain, completed using reference TRBV5-1 and TRBJ2-3, is KAGVTQTPRYLIKTRGQQVTLSCSPISGHRSVSWYQQTPGQGLQFLFEYFSETQRNKGNFPGRFSGRQFSNSRSEMNVSTLELGDSALYLCASSLEGHATADTQYFGPGTRLTVL.